The table lists the clone carrying this T cell receptor beta chain with a few counts. The antigen is undetermined. RNA extraction used unfractionated whole blood as the source of total RNA. Unique molecular identifiers were attached to individual cDNA molecules during library preparation. In the original analysis: The number of TCRs in each sample had a median of roughly 100,000 and spanned 23,224 to 690,600. A single record per CDR3 protein comes from TCRdb applying MiXCR to the reads. The V and J calls, along with clone size, are taken from TCRdb and not from the paper's own processing. The sample shows about 120,000 distinct CDR3 sequences, approximately 9% of them seen only once. Germline assignment: CDR1 SGHAT and CDR2 FQNNGV. V was clipped by 5 bases and J by 0 bases, with 8 bases between them. This CDR3 has 13 residues. The sample is drawn from a study of human T cells and chemical hapten exposure. Study information: TCR yields per sample varied mostly from small pooled library volume differences.

The study's findings and limits: Sensitization with DPC brought no change to TCRs above 1 in 1000 in frequency.

The chain has TRBV11-2 and TRBJ2-7; D ambiguous. The receptor was isolated from a human donor in good health. Some clones in this sample may be carry-over from other donors' samples. The sequencing sample was made of whole blood. CDR3 protein: CASSPRNSYEQYF. CDR3 nucleotide sequence: TGTGCCAGCAGCCCAAGGAACTCCTACGAGCAGTACTTC.